Below are 27 T cell receptor beta chains sequenced from a single sample in a study of technical replicates of blood from a few donors. The protocol was immunoSEQ multiplex PCR, while the TCRdb copy is restricted to in-frame clones and leaves out a portion. The sample has 66,000 or so clones; more than 95% are singletons. Sequenced: T cells isolated from PBMCs. These receptors originate from a human donor in good health.

The rearrangement uses TRBV29-1 and TRBJ2-2; D uncertain. Deletions cut 1 base from V and 4 bases from J, with 10 bases between. The CDR3 is 14 amino acids. CDR1 SQVTM and CDR2 ANQGSEA come from the germline V gene. Here the CDR3 DNA reads TGCAGCGTTGAAGGCGTTAGTGGCACCGGGGAGCTGTTTTTT. Protein product: CSVEGVSGTGELFF.

This chain joins TRBV5-6 and TRBJ1-2; D remains unclear. This CDR3 region has 14 residues. The germline CDR1 and CDR2 sequences are SGHDT and YYEEEE. Deletions cut 4 bases from V and 4 bases from J, with 14 bases between. CDR3 DNA: TGTGCCAGCAGCCCCGGCGGGTTAGCCTATGGCTACACCTTC. It codes for CASSPGGLAYGYTF.

The genes are TRBV5-4 and TRBJ1-5, with D possibly being TRBD1 (5 bases). The V and J ends lost 4 bases and 9 bases respectively, with 17 bases between them. The germline gives CDR1 SGHNT, CDR2 YYREEE (reference sequence). CDR3 length: 14 amino acids. CDR3 sequence: CASSARGAPGPQHF. CDR3 nucleotide sequence: TGTGCCAGCAGCGCCCGCGGGGCCCCAGGGCCCCAGCATTTT. Full variable domain (rest looked up from reference TRBV5-4 and TRBJ1-5): ETGVTQSPTHLIKTRGQQVTLRCSSQSGHNTVSWYQQALGQGPQFIFQYYREEENGRGNFPPRFSGLQFPNYSSELNVNALELDDSALYLCASSARGAPGPQHFGDGTRLSIL.

This clone was counted once. The rearrangement joins TRBV5-1 to TRBJ2-7; D is perhaps TRBD1 (6 bases). The V end was cut by 4 bases, the J end by 1 base, with 18 bases between. The length of the CDR3 is 16 residues. CDR1 and CDR2 (germline): SGHRS, YFSETQ. The CDR3 here is CASSLKDRQRSYEQYF. In nucleotides, the CDR3 is TGCGCCAGCAGCCTGAAAGACAGGCAGAGATCCTACGAGCAGTACTTC.

The genes are TRBV18 and TRBJ2-1, with D hard to call. The CDR3 is 13 residues long. Trimming took 3 bases from V and 5 from J, leaving 8 bases between them. Germline CDR1 is KGHSH and CDR2 is LQKENI. The CDR3: CASSPSVDNEQFF. CDR3 in DNA: TGTGCCAGCTCACCCTCCGTAGACAATGAGCAGTTCTTC.

This rearrangement joins TRBV13 to TRBJ2-7; D is undetermined. This CDR3 comprises 16 residues. Between the trimmed V and J ends, which lost 0 bases and 0 bases, there was a span of 12 bases. Per the germline V gene, CDR1 is PRHDT and CDR2 is FYEKMQ (reference sequence). CDR3 coding DNA: TGTGCCAGCAGCTTAGGTACGGGTCTGAGCTCCTACGAGCAGTACTTC. It is translated as CASSLGTGLSSYEQYF. The variable domain in full, with the rest retrieved from reference TRBV13 and TRBJ2-7, is AAGVIQSPRHLIKEKRETATLKCYPIPRHDTVYWYQQGPGQDPQFLISFYEKMQSDKGSIPDRFSAQQFSDYHSELNMSSLELGDSALYFCASSLGTGLSSYEQYFGPGTRLTVT.

The CDR3, as DNA: TGTGCCAGCTCACCAAACGAAGGGACAGGGGGAACTGAAGCTTTCTTT. It translates to CASSPNEGTGGTEAFF. The genes are TRBV18 and TRBJ1-1; 11 positions agree with TRBD1. The CDR3 loop spans 16 amino acids. CDR1 and CDR2 from the germline V gene are KGHSH and LQKENI. J was trimmed by 5 bases and V by 2 bases; bases with no gene match: 7.

CDR3 coding DNA: TGTGCCAGCAGCATCACGACAGGTAGACTGTTTTTT. Translation: CASSITTGRLFF. V is TRBV5-6 and J is TRBJ1-4; possible D gene TRBD1, 6 bases. CDR1 and CDR2 (germline): SGHDT, YYEEEE. V shed 4 bases and J shed 13 bases, with 14 bases lying between them. This CDR3 is built from 12 residues. Full variable domain (remainder filled in from reference TRBV5-6 and TRBJ1-4): DAGVTQSPTHLIKTRGQQVTLRCSPKSGHDTVSWYQQALGQGPQFIFQYYEEEERQRGNFPDRFSGHQFPNYSSELNVNALLLGDSALYLCASSITTGRLFFGSGTQLSVL.

The rearrangement uses TRBV4-1 and TRBJ1-2; 9 bases map to TRBD1. With 2 bases clipped from V and 6 bases from J, the junction kept 10 bases outside the gene matches. The CDR3 consists of 16 residues. Per the germline V gene, CDR1 is MGHRA and CDR2 is YSYEKL. CDR3 sequence (DNA): TGCGCCAGCAGCCAACCTACTACAGGGGGCGAACATGGCTACACCTTC. Translated: CASSQPTTGGEHGYTF.

The chain is built from TRBV27 and TRBJ1-5; no firm D call. Germline assignment: CDR1 MNHEY and CDR2 SMNVEV (reference sequence). The CDR3 has 18 residues. V shed 4 bases and J shed 0 bases, with 19 bases lying between them. DNA of the CDR3: TGTGCCAGCAGTTCCCCCAGCGAACCCCCTTATAGCAATCAGCCCCAGCATTTT. It is translated as CASSSPSEPPYSNQPQHF.

V gene TRBV9 combines with J gene TRBJ1-4; 7 positions match TRBD1. Trimming cost V 3 bases and J 2 bases; bases outside gene matches: 4. CDR1 SGDLS and CDR2 YYNGEE come from the germline V gene. The CDR3 runs to 15 residues. This chain's CDR3 is CASSAFRGTNEKLFF. Here the CDR3 DNA reads TGTGCCAGCAGCGCCTTCAGGGGGACTAATGAAAAACTGTTTTTT.

This chain uses TRBV19 with TRBJ1-4; D not resolved. Germline CDR1 and CDR2: LNHDA and SQIVND (reference sequence). V was pared by 7 bases and J by 8 bases, with 17 bases between. CDR3 length: 14 amino acids. CDR3 loop: CASKTLVRGEKLFF. CDR3 nucleotides: TGTGCCAGTAAGACTTTAGTTAGAGGGGAAAAACTGTTTTTT.

This chain joins TRBV2 and TRBJ2-5, with 10 bases that match TRBD2. V was pared by 8 bases and J by 5 bases, with 11 bases of the junction left unmatched. Germline V gene sequence: CDR1 SNHLY, CDR2 FYNNEI. This CDR3 comprises 15 residues. In DNA form, the CDR3 reads TGTGCCAGCCAACTCAGGACTAGCGGAGGCGAGACCCAGTACTTC. Residues: CASQLRTSGGETQYF.

The chain is built from TRBV7-8 and TRBJ1-2; 7 positions match TRBD1. Germline CDR1 is SGHVS and CDR2 is FQNEAQ. This CDR3 is built from 15 residues. The V segment lost 3 bases and the J segment 4 bases; nucleotides outside the gene matches: 8. The CDR3 coding sequence is TGTGCCAGCAGCTTGAGCATTCAGGGGGGCTATGGCTACACCTTC. It is translated as CASSLSIQGGYGYTF.

The rearrangement uses TRBV19 and TRBJ1-2; D uncertain. With 10 bases removed from V and 4 bases from J, the gap between germline ends came to 19 bases. The CDR3 sequence is 14 residues long. Per germline, CDR1 LNHDA and CDR2 SQIVND (reference sequence). The CDR3 sequence: CATAPRALPYGYTF. DNA of the CDR3: TGTGCCACGGCGCCGAGGGCGCTCCCCTATGGCTACACCTTC.

This clone was seen just once. A junction end diverges from the germline sequence, so it may reflect a read error. The rearrangement links TRBV11-1 to TRBJ2-1, with a tentative D call TRBD2 (6 bases). CDR1 and CDR2 from the germline V gene are SGHAT and FQDESV (reference sequence). This CDR3 has 12 amino acids. The CDR3 DNA reads as TGTGCCAGCAGCTTATCTCGGGACTGGCCTCTCTTC. This codes for CASSLSRDWPLF.

The chain couples TRBV5-4 to TRBJ2-3; 8 bases line up with TRBD2. Looked up from germline, CDR1 is SGHNT and CDR2 is YYREEE (reference sequence). The trim removed 8 bases at V and 6 bases at J, leaving 11 bases unmatched. This CDR3 is built from 14 residues. CDR3 protein: CASTPGGGLDTQYF. In DNA form, the CDR3 reads TGTGCCAGTACTCCGGGCGGGGGGCTCGATACGCAGTATTTT.

This chain connects TRBV18 to TRBJ1-3; D is unresolved. CDR1 and CDR2 (germline): KGHSH, LQKENI. Trimming cost V 3 bases and J 5 bases, with 14 bases left between them. The CDR3 consists of 15 residues. For the CDR3, the DNA is TGTGCCAGCTCACCTCGGTCCGAATCAAGAAACACCATATATTTT. It codes for CASSPRSESRNTIYF.

This rearrangement joins TRBV29-1 to TRBJ2-2; 7 bases align to TRBD1. The junction had 9 bases not matched to a gene; V was cut back by 5 bases and J by 0 bases. Per the germline V gene, CDR1 is SQVTM and CDR2 is ANQGSEA. The CDR3 covers 16 residues. As DNA, the CDR3 is TGCAGCGTTCCCAGGGGGTTCAATTCGAACACCGGGGAGCTGTTTTTT. This sequence encodes CSVPRGFNSNTGELFF.

This clone was detected once. The chain carries TRBV28 and TRBJ1-1; 8 nucleotides match TRBD1. The CDR3 sequence is 12 residues long. The germline gives CDR1 MDHEN, CDR2 SYDVKM. Germline trimming cut 5 bases from V and 11 bases from J; bases unmatched to any gene: 7. In nucleotides, the CDR3 is TGTGCCAGCAGTGCACCAGGGGGCCTTGCTTTCTTT. It is translated as CASSAPGGLAFF.

The chain recombines TRBV6-5 with TRBJ1-2; D gene unclear. This CDR3 spans 13 amino acids. V lost 5 bases and J 5 bases, leaving 12 bases between the germline ends. The germline gives CDR1 MNHEY, CDR2 SVGAGI. This CDR3 reads CASSPSGKYGYTF. DNA for the CDR3: TGTGCCAGCAGTCCCTCGGGGAAATATGGCTACACCTTC.

The rearrangement uses TRBV5-6 and TRBJ1-5; D call uncertain. Deletions cut 0 bases from V and 9 bases from J, with 19 bases between. The CDR3 contains 16 residues. CDR1 and CDR2 from the germline V gene are SGHDT and YYEEEE. The CDR3 is CASSLGTFGFVGPQHF. CDR3 DNA sequence: TGTGCCAGCAGCTTGGGGACTTTCGGTTTTGTGGGGCCCCAGCATTTT.

V is TRBV1 and J is TRBJ2-5; the table's D call TRBD2 went unverified against the DNA. TRBV1 is a pseudogene. The CDR3 contains 12 residues. In nucleotides, the CDR3 is TGCACCAGCAGCCAAGACGGAGAGACCCAGTACTTC. Translating it yields CTSSQDGETQYF.

The V gene is TRBV2, the J gene TRBJ2-1; TRBD2 might be the D (6 bases). The CDR3 contains 14 residues. Germline CDR1 is SNHLY and CDR2 is FYNNEI. V was pared by 7 bases and J by 0 bases, with 10 bases between. The CDR3 DNA sequence: TGTGCCAGCATCGACGGGAGCTCCTACAATGAGCAGTTCTTC. This sequence encodes CASIDGSSYNEQFF.

The rearrangement uses TRBV5-4 and TRBJ2-7; the D gene is possibly TRBD1 (6 bases). Trimming removed 2 bases at V and 1 base at J, with 13 bases between. CDR3 length: 15 amino acids. The germline V gene encodes CDR1 SGHNT and CDR2 YYREEE (reference sequence). This CDR3 is CASSFSQGSSYEQYF. CDR3 in DNA: TGTGCCAGCAGCTTTTCACAGGGTAGTTCCTACGAGCAGTACTTC.

About this clone: At the DNA level, this CDR3 is encoded by other sequences in the same sample as well. The CDR3 DNA reads as TGTGCCAGCAGTTACTCCAGGACAGGGGGCACTGAAGCTTTCTTT. Translation gives CASSYSRTGGTEAFF. The rearrangement uses TRBV6-5 and TRBJ1-1; 10 nucleotides line up with TRBD1. J gave up 4 bases and V 0 bases, and 2 bases lay outside the gene matches. Germline V gives CDR1 MNHEY, CDR2 SVGAGI. The CDR3 consists of 15 residues.

The chain links TRBV4-1 to TRBJ1-5; no definite D call. The CDR3 loop spans 16 amino acids. Germline V gene sequence: CDR1 MGHRA, CDR2 YSYEKL. The ends were cut back, 4 bases at V and 1 base at J, with 14 bases in the middle. Written as DNA, the CDR3 is TGCGCCAGCAGCCCAAGAACGGGAGGAAGCAATCAGCCCCAGCATTTT. This codes for CASSPRTGGSNQPQHF.